This TCR beta chain was captured by sequencing in a study of blood T cell repertoires in COVID-19. Study in general: From the United States, Italy and Spain came samples of acute and convalescent COVID-19. In each case, the material was cDNA or gDNA derived from T cells, B-cell-depleted T cells, or PBMCs.

The authors' processing: Reference gene primer amplification gave estimated nucleated cell counts. Only in-frame clones appear in the TCRdb table, and some are missing; sequencing was by immunoSEQ multiplex PCR. V, J and clone size are taken as reported in that table, and D and trimming were inferred from the DNA itself. This sample has under 200,000 clones; roughly 80% occur once, and the top ten carry about 8.3%. The sequenced material came from peripheral blood. This clonotype was sampled from a man in his sixties with acute or convalescent COVID-19.

CDR3 in DNA: TGTGCCAGCAGCCAAGATCCGGTCTTCTATGGCTACACCTTC. Translated: CASSQDPVFYGYTF. The chain uses TRBV3-1 (or the pseudogene TRBV3-2) and TRBJ1-2; no firm D call. This CDR3 comprises 14 residues. The V and J ends lost 0 bases and 4 bases respectively, with 9 bases between them. Germline values: CDR1 LGHDT, CDR2 YNNKEL (reference sequence).